This TCR beta chain was documented in a study of blood T cell repertoires in COVID-19. In the study overall: Samples came from the United States, Italy and Spain, spanning acute and convalescent COVID-19.

Cohort allocation depended upon clinical history that participants reported. Recovery meant two consecutive negative NP/OP PCR tests, professional clearance, or resolved symptoms. CDR3 length equals 17 residues. The V segment lost 6 bases and the J segment 3 bases; nucleotides outside the gene matches: 11. Germline CDR1 and CDR2: SNHLY and FYNNEI. The assay was immunoSEQ multiplex PCR, and TCRdb's table has in-frame clones only and misses some. This sample has about 270,000 clones, with more than 75% found just once. Input material: PBMCs or T cells enriched from blood (not recorded which). The rearrangement uses TRBV2 and TRBJ2-1; 10 nucleotides line up with TRBD2. The source is a woman under 30 who had recovered from COVID-19. In DNA, the CDR3 is TGTGCCAGCAGGAGTGGGTTCGGGACTAGCGACTACAATGAGCAGTTCTTC. Translating gives CASRSGFGTSDYNEQFF.